Following are 24 T cell receptor beta chains from one sample sequenced in a study of siplizumab effects on memory and regulatory T cells. Generated by immunoSEQ multiplex PCR, the TCRdb table keeps only in-frame clones and is missing some. The sample shows over 100,000 clones, roughly 94% of them seen only once. Sequencing was carried out using Tregs sorted from blood. The receptors come from a human donor in good health.

This chain joins TRBV20-1 and TRBJ2-1, with D hard to call. V was cut by 6 bases and J by 12 bases, with 15 bases left in between. Germline values: CDR1 DFQATT, CDR2 SNEGSKA (reference sequence). The CDR3 loop spans 11 amino acids. The CDR3 nucleotides are TGCAGTGCCCCCGACACCCCCGGGCAGTTCTTC. Translation: CSAPDTPGQFF.

The chain uses TRBV5-4 and TRBJ2-5; TRBD1 aligns across 8 bases. This CDR3 has 15 residues. Germline values: CDR1 SGHNT, CDR2 YYREEE (reference sequence). After removal of 1 base from V and 5 bases from J, the junction contained 7 bases not matched to a gene. This CDR3 is CASSLSQGGAETQYF. The CDR3 bases are TGTGCCAGCAGCTTGTCACAGGGGGGCGCGGAGACCCAGTACTTC.

The chain joins TRBV19 to TRBJ2-1; 15 bases match TRBD2. Trimming removed 1 base from V and 6 bases from J; junction bases left unmatched: 7. Germline CDR1 is LNHDA and CDR2 is SQIVND (reference sequence). The CDR3 runs 18 residues. The CDR3 region has the DNA TGTGCCAGTAGTATAGGGCGGACTAGCGGGAGGGCCCCCAATGAGCAGTTCTTC. The encoded protein is CASSIGRTSGRAPNEQFF.

This chain's CDR3 is CASRRTGTGNGELFF. The CDR3 coding sequence is TGTGCCAGCAGGAGAACTGGGACAGGGAACGGGGAGCTGTTTTTT. The chain uses TRBV6-5 and TRBJ2-2, with 9 nucleotides matching TRBD1. The CDR3 totals 15 residues. Trimming cost V 6 bases and J 7 bases; bases outside gene matches: 9. Germline V gives CDR1 MNHEY, CDR2 SVGAGI.

The V call is TRBV5-1, the J call TRBJ2-3, with 12 bases fitting TRBD2. There are 20 residues in the CDR3. The germline V gene encodes CDR1 SGHRS and CDR2 YFSETQ. V lost 5 bases and J lost 0; bases outside the gene matches: 16. CDR3 DNA: TGCGCCAGCAGACCAGCCGGGACTAGCGGGCCTCACCCTAGCACAGATACGCAGTATTTT. Translation: CASRPAGTSGPHPSTDTQYF.

The rearrangement links TRBV5-1 to TRBJ2-2; possibly TRBD1 for D (6 bases). Trimming pared 2 bases from V and 1 base from J, leaving 6 bases between. CDR3 length equals 14 residues. Germline lookup yields CDR1 SGHRS and CDR2 YFSETQ. The DNA for the CDR3 is TGCGCCAGCAGCTTACAGGGGAACACCGGGGAGCTGTTTTTT. Protein product: CASSLQGNTGELFF.

This chain uses TRBV19 with TRBJ1-2, with no clear D. Germline-derived CDR1 and CDR2 are LNHDA and SQIVND (reference sequence). V shed 7 bases and J shed 7 bases, with 22 bases lying between them. CDR3 length equals 15 residues. The CDR3 DNA follows: TGTGCCAGTATCCGCTCCAAGGGAAAGGCCCCTGGCTACACCTTC. Translation: CASIRSKGKAPGYTF.

The chain carries TRBV18 and TRBJ1-2, with no clear D. Deletions cut 2 bases from V and 6 bases from J, with 13 bases between. CDR1 is KGHSH, CDR2 LQKENI, per germline. The length of the CDR3 is 14 residues. CDR3 sequence (DNA): TGTGCCAGCTCACCAACCGGGGTCAAAAATGGCTACACCTTC. Residues: CASSPTGVKNGYTF.

The chain is built from TRBV5-4 and TRBJ1-2; D ambiguous. The germline V gene encodes CDR1 SGHNT and CDR2 YYREEE (reference sequence). This CDR3 is 15 amino acids long. The V and J ends lost 2 bases and 0 bases respectively, with 11 bases between them. Written as DNA, the CDR3 is TGTGCCAGCAGCTTCCGAGGGAGTGCTAACTATGGCTACACCTTC. This gives the protein CASSFRGSANYGYTF.

This chain links TRBV11-2 with TRBJ1-1, with D unresolved. This CDR3 contains 11 residues. Looked up from germline, CDR1 is SGHAT and CDR2 is FQNNGV. With 2 bases removed from V and 2 bases from J, the gap between germline ends came to 0 bases. CDR3: CASSLNTEAFF. CDR3 nucleotides: TGTGCCAGCAGCTTAAACACTGAAGCTTTCTTT. Full variable domain (rest looked up from reference TRBV11-2 and TRBJ1-1): EAGVAQSPRYKIIEKRQSVAFWCNPISGHATLYWYQQILGQGPKLLIQFQNNGVVDDSQLPKDRFSAERLKGVDSTLKIQPAKLEDSAVYLCASSLNTEAFFGQGTRLTVV.

The V call is TRBV5-1, the J call TRBJ2-1; 8 bases fit TRBD2. The CDR3 spans 17 residues. V was pared by 3 bases and J by 2 bases, with 10 bases of the junction left unmatched. Germline loops: CDR1 SGHRS, CDR2 YFSETQ. CDR3 region: CASSSGRAGRAYNEQFF. CDR3 in DNA: TGCGCCAGCAGCTCGGGCCGGGCCGGGAGGGCCTACAATGAGCAGTTCTTC.

The chain is built from TRBV19 and TRBJ2-1; 9 nucleotides agree with TRBD2. This CDR3 spans 15 amino acids. Trimming at V came to 7 bases and at J to 2 bases, leaving 6 bases not matched to a gene. Germline loops: CDR1 LNHDA, CDR2 SQIVND (reference sequence). DNA for the CDR3: TGTGCCAGTAAAGGAACTAGCGGGCCCTACAATGAGCAGTTCTTC. It yields the protein CASKGTSGPYNEQFF.

V gene TRBV5-1 combines with J gene TRBJ2-1, with no clear D. The ends were cut back, 1 base at V and 8 bases at J, with 4 bases in the middle. CDR1 SGHRS and CDR2 YFSETQ come from the germline V gene. The CDR3 runs 11 residues. The CDR3 region is CASSLWDEQFF. For the CDR3, the DNA is TGCGCCAGCAGCTTGTGGGATGAGCAGTTCTTC.

This clone was observed a single time. The rearrangement links TRBV18 to TRBJ1-1; no reliable D call. Germline CDR1 reads KGHSH; CDR2 reads LQKENI. V lost 5 bases, J lost 3 bases, and 10 bases lay in between. The CDR3 totals 13 residues. The DNA for the CDR3 is TGTGCCAGCTCATTGACCCGGGACACTGAAGCTTTCTTT. This gives the protein CASSLTRDTEAFF.

J is TRBJ2-7 and V is TRBV6-1, with 7 bases that match TRBD2. The V gene end was trimmed by 2 bases and the J gene end by 4 bases; junction bases not matched to a gene: 14. The CDR3 spans 17 residues. The germline V gene has CDR1 MNHNS and CDR2 SASEGT. The CDR3 sequence: CASSEYPVAGAEYEQYF. The CDR3 DNA follows: TGTGCCAGCAGTGAATACCCGGTGGCGGGAGCGGAATACGAGCAGTACTTC.

CDR3 sequence: CASSPPGPYEQYF. The CDR3 DNA reads TGTGCCAGCTCACCCCCCGGGCCCTACGAGCAGTACTTC. The chain carries TRBV18 and TRBJ2-7; no clear D gene. CDR1 and CDR2 (germline): KGHSH, LQKENI. This CDR3 is 13 amino acids long. V gave up 3 bases and J gave up 2 bases, with 8 bases separating them.

J is TRBJ2-5 and V is TRBV11-2, with 8 bases identical to TRBD1. After removal of 0 bases from V and 5 bases from J, the junction contained 5 bases not matched to a gene. The germline CDR1 and CDR2 sequences are SGHAT and FQNNGV. The CDR3 covers 15 residues. Written as DNA, the CDR3 is TGTGCCAGCAGCTTAGACGGGACAGGCATGGAGACCCAGTACTTC. Protein product: CASSLDGTGMETQYF.

The chain carries TRBV7-9 and TRBJ2-7; D unclear. The CDR3 runs to 14 residues. CDR1 SEHNR and CDR2 FQNEAQ come from the germline V gene (reference sequence). Trimming pared 5 bases from V and 0 bases from J, leaving 11 bases between. The DNA of the CDR3 is TGTGCCAGCAGCCCAAGGTGGAGCTCCTACGAGCAGTACTTC. It encodes CASSPRWSSYEQYF.

V usage is TRBV4-1 and J usage is TRBJ1-6, with 9 bases aligning to TRBD1. The CDR3 covers 19 residues. The V and J ends lost 0 bases and 3 bases, in that order; junction bases with no gene match: 9. CDR1 is MGHRA and CDR2 is YSYEKL in the germline V gene. The chain's CDR3 is CASSQDPSGQGNYNSPLHF. CDR3 DNA sequence: TGCGCCAGCAGCCAAGATCCTAGCGGACAGGGGAACTATAATTCACCCCTCCACTTT.

V and J are TRBV4-1 and TRBJ2-7, with 8 positions matching TRBD1. Per the germline V gene, CDR1 is MGHRA and CDR2 is YSYEKL. The V segment lost 2 bases and the J segment 3 bases; nucleotides outside the gene matches: 12. CDR3 length: 17 residues. CDR3 nucleotides: TGCGCCAGCAGCCAAAGGACTACCGGGACAGGAGGCTACGAGCAGTACTTC. It is translated as CASSQRTTGTGGYEQYF.

The V and J genes are TRBV18 and TRBJ2-7; D may be TRBD1 (5 bases). Between the trimmed V and J ends, which lost 6 bases and 4 bases, there was a span of 10 bases. This CDR3 has 12 residues. Germline CDR1 is KGHSH and CDR2 is LQKENI. CDR3: CASSSTVYEQYF. The DNA of the CDR3 is TGTGCCAGCTCGTCGACAGTGTACGAGCAGTACTTC.

The J gene is TRBJ2-2, the V gene TRBV7-3; D is ambiguous. The CDR3 contains 14 residues. The germline CDR1 and CDR2 sequences are SGHTA and FQGTGA. Trimming stripped 4 bases from V and 0 bases from J, with 6 bases between. The CDR3 loop reads CASSWGSNTGELFF. The CDR3 DNA reads TGTGCCAGCAGCTGGGGATCGAACACCGGGGAGCTGTTTTTT.

The chain carries TRBV6-5 and TRBJ2-1; the D gene could be TRBD1 or TRBD2 (5 bases each). Germline V gene data show CDR1 as MNHEY and CDR2 as SVGAGI. Trimming stripped 0 bases from V and 5 bases from J, with 5 bases between. The CDR3 is made up of 13 amino acids. CDR3: CASSYSGDNEQFF. CDR3 sequence (DNA): TGTGCCAGCAGTTACTCGGGGGACAATGAGCAGTTCTTC.

To note about this clone: The sample holds other DNA sequences that translate to the same CDR3. The chain couples TRBV9 to TRBJ2-5, with 14 bases lining up with TRBD2. The trim removed 2 bases at V and 2 bases at J, leaving 2 bases unmatched. Germline lookup yields CDR1 SGDLS and CDR2 YYNGEE. The CDR3 runs 16 residues. DNA for the CDR3: TGTGCCAGCAGCGTTGGACTAGCGGGAGGTCAAGAGACCCAGTACTTC. Amino acids: CASSVGLAGGQETQYF.